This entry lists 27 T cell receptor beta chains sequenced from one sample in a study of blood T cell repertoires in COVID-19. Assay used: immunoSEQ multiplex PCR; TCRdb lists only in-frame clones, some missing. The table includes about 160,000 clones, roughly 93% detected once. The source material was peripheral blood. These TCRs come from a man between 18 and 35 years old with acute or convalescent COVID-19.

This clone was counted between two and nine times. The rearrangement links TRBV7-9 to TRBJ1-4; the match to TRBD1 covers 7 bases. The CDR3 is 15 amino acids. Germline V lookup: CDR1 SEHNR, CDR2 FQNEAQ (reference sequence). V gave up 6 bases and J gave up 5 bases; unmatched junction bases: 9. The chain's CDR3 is CASSTVSGGNEKLFF. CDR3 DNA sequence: TGTGCCAGCAGTACAGTTTCAGGGGGAAATGAAAAACTGTTTTTT.

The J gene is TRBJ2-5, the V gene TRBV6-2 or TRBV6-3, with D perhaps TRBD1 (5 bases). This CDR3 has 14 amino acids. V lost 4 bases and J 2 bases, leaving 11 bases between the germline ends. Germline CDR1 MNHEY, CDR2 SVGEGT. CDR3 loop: CASSFGAKQETQYF. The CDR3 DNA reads TGTGCCAGCAGTTTTGGGGCAAAGCAAGAGACCCAGTACTTC.

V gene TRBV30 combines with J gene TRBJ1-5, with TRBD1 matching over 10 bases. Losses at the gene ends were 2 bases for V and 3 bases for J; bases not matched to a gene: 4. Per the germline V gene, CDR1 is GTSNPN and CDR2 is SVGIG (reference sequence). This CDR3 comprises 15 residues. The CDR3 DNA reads TGTGCCTGGAGTCGAGGGACAGGGGCCAATCAGCCCCAGCATTTT. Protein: CAWSRGTGANQPQHF.

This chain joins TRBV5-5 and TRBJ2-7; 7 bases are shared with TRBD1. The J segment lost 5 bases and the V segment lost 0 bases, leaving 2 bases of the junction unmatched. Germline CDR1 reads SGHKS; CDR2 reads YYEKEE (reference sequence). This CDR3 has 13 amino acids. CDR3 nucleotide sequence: TGTGCCAGCAGCTTGGCAGGGGGTGACGAGCAGTACTTC. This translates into CASSLAGGDEQYF.

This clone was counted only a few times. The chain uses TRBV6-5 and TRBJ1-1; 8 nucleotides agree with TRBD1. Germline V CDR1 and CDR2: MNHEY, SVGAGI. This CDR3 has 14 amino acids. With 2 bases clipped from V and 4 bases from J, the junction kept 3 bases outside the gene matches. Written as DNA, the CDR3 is TGTGCCAGCAGTTACGGGACAGGTAGCACTGAAGCTTTCTTT. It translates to CASSYGTGSTEAFF.

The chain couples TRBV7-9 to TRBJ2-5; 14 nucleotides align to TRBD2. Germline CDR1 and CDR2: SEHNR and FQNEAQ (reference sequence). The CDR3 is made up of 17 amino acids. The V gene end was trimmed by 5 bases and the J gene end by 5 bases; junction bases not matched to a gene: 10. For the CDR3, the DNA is TGTGCCAGCAGCCTCCCCCCGACTAGCGGGGGGGAGGAGACCCAGTACTTC. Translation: CASSLPPTSGGEETQYF.

The chain's CDR3 is CASSPEVGRINTEAFF. The CDR3 DNA reads as TGTGCCAGCTCACCAGAGGTTGGGAGGATAAACACTGAAGCTTTCTTT. J is TRBJ1-1 and V is TRBV18; D is ambiguous. Germline V gene sequence: CDR1 KGHSH, CDR2 LQKENI. This CDR3 region has 16 residues. V lost 2 bases to trimming and J lost 2 bases, with 15 bases between them.

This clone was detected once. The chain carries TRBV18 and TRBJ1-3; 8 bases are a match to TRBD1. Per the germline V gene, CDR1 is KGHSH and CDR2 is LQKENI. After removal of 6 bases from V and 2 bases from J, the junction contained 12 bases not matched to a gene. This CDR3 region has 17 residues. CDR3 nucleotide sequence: TGTGCCAGCTCGGGGAGATCAGGGGGCTCGACTGGAAACACCATATATTTT. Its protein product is CASSGRSGGSTGNTIYF.

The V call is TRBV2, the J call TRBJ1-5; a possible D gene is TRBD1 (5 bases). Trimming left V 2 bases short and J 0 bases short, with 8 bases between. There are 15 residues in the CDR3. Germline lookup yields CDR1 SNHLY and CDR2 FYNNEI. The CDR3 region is CASSESQGSNQPQHF. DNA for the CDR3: TGTGCCAGCAGTGAATCCCAGGGTAGCAATCAGCCCCAGCATTTT.

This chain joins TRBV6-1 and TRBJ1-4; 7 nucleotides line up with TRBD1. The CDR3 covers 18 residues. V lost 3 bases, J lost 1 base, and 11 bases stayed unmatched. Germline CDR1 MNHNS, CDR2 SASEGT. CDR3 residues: CASSDFPTGQGTNEKLFF. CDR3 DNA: TGTGCCAGCAGTGATTTCCCGACAGGGCAGGGAACTAATGAAAAACTGTTTTTT.

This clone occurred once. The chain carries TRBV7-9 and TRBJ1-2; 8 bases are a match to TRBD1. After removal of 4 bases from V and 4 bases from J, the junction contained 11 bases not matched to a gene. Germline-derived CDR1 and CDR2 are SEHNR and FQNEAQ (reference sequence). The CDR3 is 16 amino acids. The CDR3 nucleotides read TGTGCCAGCAGCTCACCCGCAGGGGGCGAAATCTATGGCTACACCTTC. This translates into CASSSPAGGEIYGYTF.

CDR3 nucleotides: TGCGCCAGCTCCCTGGGGCAGAACTCGAACACTGAAGCTTTCTTT. Its translation is CASSLGQNSNTEAFF. The chain is built from TRBV4-1 and TRBJ1-1; D is perhaps TRBD1 (5 bases). Trimming removed 8 bases from V and 1 base from J, with 17 bases in between. The CDR3 runs to 15 residues. Per the germline V gene, CDR1 is MGHRA and CDR2 is YSYEKL.

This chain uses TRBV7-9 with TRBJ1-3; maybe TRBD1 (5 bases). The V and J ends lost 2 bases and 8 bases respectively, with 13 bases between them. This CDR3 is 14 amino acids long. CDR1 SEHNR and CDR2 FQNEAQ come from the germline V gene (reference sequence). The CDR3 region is CASSLRGPMDTIYF. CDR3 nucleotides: TGTGCCAGCAGCTTAAGGGGTCCCATGGACACCATATATTTT. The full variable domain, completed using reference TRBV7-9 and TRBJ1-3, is DTGVSQNPRHKITKRGQNVTFRCDPISEHNRLYWYRQTLGQGPEFLTYFQNEAQLEKSRLLSDRFSAERPKGSFSTLEIQRTEQGDSAMYLCASSLRGPMDTIYFGEGSWLTVV.

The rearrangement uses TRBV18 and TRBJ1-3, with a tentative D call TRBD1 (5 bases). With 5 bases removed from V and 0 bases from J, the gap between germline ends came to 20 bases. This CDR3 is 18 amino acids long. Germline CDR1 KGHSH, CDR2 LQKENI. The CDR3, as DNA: TGTGCCAGCTCAGGGCGAAGCCAGGACACCGACTCTGGAAACACCATATATTTT. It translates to CASSGRSQDTDSGNTIYF.

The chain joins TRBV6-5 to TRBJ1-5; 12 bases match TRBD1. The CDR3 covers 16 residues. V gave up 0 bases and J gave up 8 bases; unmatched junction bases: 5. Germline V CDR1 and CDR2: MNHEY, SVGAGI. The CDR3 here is CASSYSGTGGLEPQHF. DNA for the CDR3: TGTGCCAGCAGTTACTCAGGGACAGGGGGCCTGGAGCCCCAGCATTTT.

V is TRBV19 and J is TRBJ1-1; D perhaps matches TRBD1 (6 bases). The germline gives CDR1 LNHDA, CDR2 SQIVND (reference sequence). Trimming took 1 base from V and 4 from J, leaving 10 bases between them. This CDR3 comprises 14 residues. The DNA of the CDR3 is TGTGCCAGTAGTATAGTATTAGGGGGCACTGAAGCTTTCTTT. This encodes CASSIVLGGTEAFF.

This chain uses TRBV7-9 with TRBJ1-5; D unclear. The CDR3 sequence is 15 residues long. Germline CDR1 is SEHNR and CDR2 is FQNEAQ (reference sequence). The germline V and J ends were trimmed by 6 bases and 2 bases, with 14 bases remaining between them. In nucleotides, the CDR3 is TGTGCCAGCAGTCAGGACGGGATGGGCAATCAGCCCCAGCATTTT. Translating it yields CASSQDGMGNQPQHF.

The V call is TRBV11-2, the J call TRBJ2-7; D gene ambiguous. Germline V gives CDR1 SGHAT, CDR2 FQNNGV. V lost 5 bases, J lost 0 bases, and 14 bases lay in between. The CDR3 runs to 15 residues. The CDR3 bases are TGTGCCAGCAGCCCCACTATAAGCACCTCCTACGAGCAGTACTTC. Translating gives CASSPTISTSYEQYF. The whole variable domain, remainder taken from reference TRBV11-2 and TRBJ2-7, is EAGVAQSPRYKIIEKRQSVAFWCNPISGHATLYWYQQILGQGPKLLIQFQNNGVVDDSQLPKDRFSAERLKGVDSTLKIQPAKLEDSAVYLCASSPTISTSYEQYFGPGTRLTVT.

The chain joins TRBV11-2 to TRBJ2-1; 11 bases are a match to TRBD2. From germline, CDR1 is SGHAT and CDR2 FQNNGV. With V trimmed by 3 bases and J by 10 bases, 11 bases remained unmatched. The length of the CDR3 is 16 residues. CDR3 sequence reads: CASSFQSIAGGREQFF. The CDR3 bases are TGTGCCAGCAGCTTCCAGTCTATAGCGGGAGGGCGAGAGCAGTTCTTC.

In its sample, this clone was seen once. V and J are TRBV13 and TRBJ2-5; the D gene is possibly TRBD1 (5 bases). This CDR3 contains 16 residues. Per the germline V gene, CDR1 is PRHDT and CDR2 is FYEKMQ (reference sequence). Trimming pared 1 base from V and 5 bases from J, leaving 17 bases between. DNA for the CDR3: TGTGCCAGCAGCTTAGAATTGGGCCAGGGCCGGGAGACCCAGTACTTC. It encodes CASSLELGQGRETQYF.

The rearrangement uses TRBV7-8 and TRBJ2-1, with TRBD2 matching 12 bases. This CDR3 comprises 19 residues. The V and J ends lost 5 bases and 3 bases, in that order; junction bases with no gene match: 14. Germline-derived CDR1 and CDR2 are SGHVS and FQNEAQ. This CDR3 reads CASSIGGNTSGRHYNEQFF. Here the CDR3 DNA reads TGTGCCAGCAGCATTGGGGGGAATACTAGCGGGAGGCACTACAATGAGCAGTTCTTC.

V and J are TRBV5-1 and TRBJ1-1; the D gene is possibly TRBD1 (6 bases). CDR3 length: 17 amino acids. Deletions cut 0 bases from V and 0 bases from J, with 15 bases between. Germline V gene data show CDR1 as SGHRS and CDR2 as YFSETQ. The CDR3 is CASSLGVGQPLNTEAFF. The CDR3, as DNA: TGCGCCAGCAGCTTGGGTGTAGGACAGCCGTTGAACACTGAAGCTTTCTTT.

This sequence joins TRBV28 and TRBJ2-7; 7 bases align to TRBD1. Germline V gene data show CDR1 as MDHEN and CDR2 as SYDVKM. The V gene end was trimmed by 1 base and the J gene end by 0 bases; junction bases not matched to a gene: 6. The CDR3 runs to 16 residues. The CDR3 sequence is CASSLSGTAVSYEQYF. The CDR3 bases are TGTGCCAGCAGTTTATCAGGGACAGCCGTCTCCTACGAGCAGTACTTC. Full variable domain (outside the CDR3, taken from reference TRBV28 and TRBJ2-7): DVKVTQSSRYLVKRTGEKVFLECVQDMDHENMFWYRQDPGLGLRLIYFSYDVKMKEKGDIPEGYSVSREKKERFSLILESASTNQTSMYLCASSLSGTAVSYEQYFGPGTRLTVT.

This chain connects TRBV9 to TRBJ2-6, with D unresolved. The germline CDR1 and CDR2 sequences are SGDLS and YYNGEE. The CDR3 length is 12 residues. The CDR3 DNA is TGTGCAGCAGGTTCTGGGGCCAACGTCCTGACTTTC. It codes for CAAGSGANVLTF.

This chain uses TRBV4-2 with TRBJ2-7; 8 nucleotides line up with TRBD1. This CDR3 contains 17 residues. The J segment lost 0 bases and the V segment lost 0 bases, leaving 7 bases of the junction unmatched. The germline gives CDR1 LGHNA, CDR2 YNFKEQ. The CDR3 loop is CASSQDWGTGSSYEQYF. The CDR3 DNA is TGTGCCAGCAGCCAAGATTGGGGGACAGGCAGCTCCTACGAGCAGTACTTC.

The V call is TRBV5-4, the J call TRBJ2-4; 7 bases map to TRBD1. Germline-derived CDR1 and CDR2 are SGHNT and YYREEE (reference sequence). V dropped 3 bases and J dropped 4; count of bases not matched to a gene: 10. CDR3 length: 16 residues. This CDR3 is CASSSVGKTGKNIQYF. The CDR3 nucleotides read TGTGCCAGCAGCTCTGTAGGCAAGACAGGGAAAAACATTCAGTACTTC.

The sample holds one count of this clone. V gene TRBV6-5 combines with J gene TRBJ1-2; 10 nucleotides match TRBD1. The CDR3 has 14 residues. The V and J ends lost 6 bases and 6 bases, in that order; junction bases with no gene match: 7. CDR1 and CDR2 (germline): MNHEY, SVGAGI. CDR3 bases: TGTGCCAGCAGAGTCCCCGGGACAGGGGATGGCTACACCTTC. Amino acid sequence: CASRVPGTGDGYTF.